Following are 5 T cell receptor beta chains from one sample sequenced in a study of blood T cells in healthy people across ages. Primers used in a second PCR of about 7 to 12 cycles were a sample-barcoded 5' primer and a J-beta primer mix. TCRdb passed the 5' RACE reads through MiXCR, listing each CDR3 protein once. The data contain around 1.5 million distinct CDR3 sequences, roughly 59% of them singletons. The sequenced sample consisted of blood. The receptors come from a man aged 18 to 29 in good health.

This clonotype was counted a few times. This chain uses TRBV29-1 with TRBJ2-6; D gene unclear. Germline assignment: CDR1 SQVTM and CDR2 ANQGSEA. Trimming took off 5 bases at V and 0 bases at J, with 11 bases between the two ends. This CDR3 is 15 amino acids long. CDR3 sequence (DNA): TGCAGCGTTCCCTTTGTTAGCTCTGGGGCCAACGTCCTGACTTTC. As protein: CSVPFVSSGANVLTF.

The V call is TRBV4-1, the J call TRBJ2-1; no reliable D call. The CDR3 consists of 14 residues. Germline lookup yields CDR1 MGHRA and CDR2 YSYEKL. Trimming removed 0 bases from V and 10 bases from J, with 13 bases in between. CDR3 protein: CASSQEGWGREQFF. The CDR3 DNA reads TGCGCCAGCAGCCAAGAGGGGTGGGGTAGGGAGCAGTTCTTC.

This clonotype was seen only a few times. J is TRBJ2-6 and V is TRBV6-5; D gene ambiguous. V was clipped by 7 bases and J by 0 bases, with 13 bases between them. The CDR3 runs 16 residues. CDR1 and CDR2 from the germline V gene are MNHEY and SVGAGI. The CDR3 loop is CASKISWASGANVLTF. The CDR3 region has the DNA TGTGCCAGCAAAATTTCCTGGGCCTCTGGGGCCAACGTCCTGACTTTC.

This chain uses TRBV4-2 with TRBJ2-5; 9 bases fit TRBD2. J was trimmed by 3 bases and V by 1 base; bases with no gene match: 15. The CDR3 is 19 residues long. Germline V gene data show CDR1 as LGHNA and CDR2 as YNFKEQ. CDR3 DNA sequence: TGTGCCAGCAGCCAAGTACCCTGCTCGGGTAGCGGGAGTAAAGAGACCCAGTACTTC. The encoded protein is CASSQVPCSGSGSKETQYF.

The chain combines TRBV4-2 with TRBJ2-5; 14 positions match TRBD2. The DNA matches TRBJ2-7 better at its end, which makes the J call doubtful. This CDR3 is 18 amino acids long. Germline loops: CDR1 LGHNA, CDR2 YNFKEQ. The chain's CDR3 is CASSLTGTSGSRSYEQYF. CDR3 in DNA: TGTGCCAGCAGCCTGACCGGGACTAGCGGGAGTCGGTCATACGAGCAGTACTTC.